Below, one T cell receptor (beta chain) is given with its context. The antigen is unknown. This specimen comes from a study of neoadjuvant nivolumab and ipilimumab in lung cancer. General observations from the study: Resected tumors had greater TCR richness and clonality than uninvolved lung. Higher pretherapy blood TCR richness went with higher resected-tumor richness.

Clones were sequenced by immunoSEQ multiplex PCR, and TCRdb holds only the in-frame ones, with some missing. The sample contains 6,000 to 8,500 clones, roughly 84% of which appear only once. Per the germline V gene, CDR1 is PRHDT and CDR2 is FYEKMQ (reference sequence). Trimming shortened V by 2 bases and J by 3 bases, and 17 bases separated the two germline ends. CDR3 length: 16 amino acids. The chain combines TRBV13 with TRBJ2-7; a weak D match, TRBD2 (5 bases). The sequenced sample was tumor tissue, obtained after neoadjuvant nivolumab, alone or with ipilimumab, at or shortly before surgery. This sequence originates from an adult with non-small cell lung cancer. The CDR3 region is CASSLFRGAVVYEQYF. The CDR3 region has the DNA TGTGCCAGCAGCTTATTCCGGGGAGCGGTGGTCTACGAGCAGTACTTC.